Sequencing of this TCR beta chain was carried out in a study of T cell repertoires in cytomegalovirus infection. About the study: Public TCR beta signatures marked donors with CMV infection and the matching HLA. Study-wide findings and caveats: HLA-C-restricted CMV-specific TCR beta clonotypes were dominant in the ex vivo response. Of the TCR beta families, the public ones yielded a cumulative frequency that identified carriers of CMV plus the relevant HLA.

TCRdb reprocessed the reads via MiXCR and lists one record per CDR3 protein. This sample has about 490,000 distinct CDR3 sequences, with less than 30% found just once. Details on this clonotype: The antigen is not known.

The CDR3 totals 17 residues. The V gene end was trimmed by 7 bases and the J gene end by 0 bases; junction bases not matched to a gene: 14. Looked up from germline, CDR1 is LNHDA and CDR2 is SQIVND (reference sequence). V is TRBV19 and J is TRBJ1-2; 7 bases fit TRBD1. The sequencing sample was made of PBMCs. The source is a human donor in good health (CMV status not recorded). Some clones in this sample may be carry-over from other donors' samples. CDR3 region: CASIRARDRESNYGYTF. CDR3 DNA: TGTGCCAGTATCCGCGCAAGAGACAGGGAGTCTAACTATGGCTACACCTTC.